This T cell receptor (beta chain) was found in a study of blood T cells in healthy people across ages (dated by TCRdb to the mid-2010s). Study-level background: Template switching captured roughly one uniquely barcoded TCR beta cDNA molecule per two T cells in model experiments. For two donors (one aged 18 to 29 and one aged 80 or older), the study analyzed two additional independent replicas of 1 million unique cDNA reads from the same blood draw. The study measured age-related changes in TCR beta repertoire diversity using deep sequencing normalized with unique cDNA molecular identifiers. The donors were divided into four age groups: young (average approximately 16 years), middle-aged (approximately 42), aged (approximately 64) and long-lived (roughly 88).

What the study reported, not specific to this receptor: Observed TCR beta diversity correlated strongly with the percentage of naive T cells measured by flow cytometry. Observed TCR beta diversity per million T cells fell roughly linearly with age, and a significant reduction was already apparent by age roughly 41. Compared with the aged group, the long-lived group had more naive CD4+ T cells, fewer expanded clones and increased TCR diversity, suggesting age selection. Total diversity estimates from one million sequenced T cells were considered lower bounds and underestimates. Because donor CMV infection status was unknown, age-related changes in expanded clonotypes were potentially confounded. Bulk unsorted PBMC profiling prevented conclusive comparison of naive and antigen-experienced compartments.

With regard to this clonotype: No antigen is known for it. No base-level quality is on record; no much larger clone is a single base apart.

CDR1 DFQATT and CDR2 SNEGSKA are derived from the germline V gene (reference sequence). Unmatched junction bases come to 9, with V trimmed by 7 bases and J by 9 bases. The CDR3 covers 13 residues, taking in both the cysteine and the phenylalanine. The CDR3 DNA has 39 bases and is translated from base 1. Donors were 39 systemically healthy Caucasian individuals from Russia aged 6 to 90 years. Roughly 10 milliliters of peripheral blood were drawn from each donor into EDTA-treated Vacutainer tubes. Ficoll-Paque density-gradient centrifugation was used to isolate PBMCs, with at least 6.5 million per sample. Total RNA, at least 5.5 micrograms per sample, was extracted from PBMCs with Trizol reagent. For every donor, an aliquot of PBMCs went through flow cytometry to measure the percentages of naive CD45RAhigh/CD27high T cells. Library prep was done by 5' RACE. Sequenced using an Illumina HiSeq 2500. A second PCR of roughly 7 to 12 cycles was run with a J-beta primer mix and a sample-barcoded 5' primer. A unique molecular identifier was introduced onto each TCR beta cDNA molecule by a template-switch 5' adaptor carrying 12 random nucleotides. Each sample yielded at least 2.5 million CDR3-containing paired-end reads. All of the RNA was converted into first-strand cDNA using the Mint cDNA synthesis kit, with a TRBC-specific oligonucleotide serving as the primer. All cDNA was treated with uracil-DNA glycosylase and then went through a first 18-cycle PCR with the universal primers M1SS and BC2_uni_R. On the study's bioinformatics: For normalization, 1 million high-quality reads were randomly selected from each sample, with every read carrying a distinct molecular identifier. Instead of being binned into consensus sequences, reads with shared molecular identifiers were discarded. CDR3 identification, clonotype clustering and error correction used MiTCR with a Q25 quality threshold and the strictest error-elimination algorithm. Lower-bound total TCR beta diversity was estimated with a nonparametric unseen species model using Euler transformation. TCRdb reprocessing: public reads trimmed at Q25 with fastp, clones called with MiXCR, in-frame beta chains kept. Each CDR3 protein appears once, grouped with its most common genes and DNA. The authors' filters were not applied to this entry. The sample table holds more than 900,000 distinct CDR3 sequences, of which about 29% were seen once. About 9.4% of the sample comes from the top ten.

This same sample was also part of a study on T cells of mothers and their children. That second report states: The donors were nine systemically healthy Caucasian individuals, made up of three mothers and their six children. cDNA synthesis used all of the extracted RNA, with 1.5 ug of RNA in each 15 ul reaction. In the second PCR, the M1S primer introduced both the sample barcodes and 2-4 random nucleotides. Over 8 million TCR beta CDR3 reads came from each mother, compared with some 3.1 million reads from each child. TCR recombination output is similarly shaped by thymic selection in related and unrelated pairs, with a minor effect exerted by inherited differences. Normalized repertoire overlap was always slightly but never significantly higher in related than unrelated mother-child pairs. With a sensitivity of about 100 clones per million clonotypes, no persistent microchimeric T cell clones were detected. The study used deep NGS to compare TCR beta repertoires of mothers and children, seeking features distinguishing related mother-child pairs from unrelated individuals. Mothers averaged roughly 40 +/- 4 years of age and children averaged roughly 11 +/- 4 years. After adapters were ligated using NEBNext reagents, the libraries underwent 100+100 nt paired-end sequencing on an Illumina HiSeq 2000. To prevent cross-contamination, the mother and child libraries were prepared one month apart and sequenced in separate runs. Each donor had between 500,000 and 2,000,000 distinct TCR beta clonotypes identified. Naive TCR beta clonotypes were estimated from low-frequency clonotypes matched to each donor's FACS-determined naive share, without sorting.

The TCR sequence derives from a middle-aged woman in good health. The chain is made from TRBV20-1 and TRBJ1-6, with 7 bases in between that match TRBD1. Sequencing used blood. The CDR3 corresponds to CSVKGARSSPLHF. Read as DNA, the sequence is TGCAGTGTAAAGGGGGCGAGGAGTTCACCCCTCCACTTT.